The 21 T cell receptor beta chains reported below all come from one sample, sequenced in a study of cytomegalovirus exposure and HLA in healthy donors. Both 60 Vbeta primers and 13 Jbeta primers went into the PCR. Clones were read by immunoSEQ multiplex PCR, and TCRdb kept only the in-frame ones, dropping some. Here the sample spans over 150,000 clones, around 80% being singletons. The sample consisted of PBMCs. These receptors originate from a girl aged 5-17 years in good health and CMV-seropositive.

This chain links TRBV27 with TRBJ2-3; 8 nucleotides agree with TRBD2. In germline, CDR1 is MNHEY, CDR2 SMNVEV (reference sequence). J lost 0 bases, V lost 1 base, and 9 bases had no gene match. CDR3 length: 18 residues. This CDR3 reads CASSLYSGGLTSTDTQYF. CDR3 DNA sequence: TGTGCCAGCAGTTTATACAGCGGGGGACTCACTAGCACAGATACGCAGTATTTT.

The V call is TRBV29-1, the J call TRBJ2-1, with 7 positions matching TRBD1. CDR1 is SQVTM and CDR2 is ANQGSEA in the germline V gene. The V gene end was trimmed by 8 bases and the J gene end by 4 bases; junction bases not matched to a gene: 8. The CDR3 is 13 residues long. CDR3 bases: TGCAGCATACGGGACAGTCCTTACAATGAGCAGTTCTTC. This gives the protein CSIRDSPYNEQFF.

The CDR3 DNA reads as TGCGCCAGCAGCGGAACCGGGACAGGGGACATTCAGTACTTC. This sequence encodes CASSGTGTGDIQYF. The chain employs TRBV5-1 and TRBJ2-4; 10 nucleotides line up with TRBD1. V shed 4 bases, J shed 8 bases, and the junction held 6 bases outside the gene matches. There are 14 residues in the CDR3. CDR1 SGHRS and CDR2 YFSETQ come from the germline V gene.

The CDR3 DNA reads TGTGCCAGCAGCCCAGAAAAAGGGGTCTACAATGAGCAGTTCTTC. Translating gives CASSPEKGVYNEQFF. This chain uses TRBV9 with TRBJ2-1; perhaps TRBD1 as D (5 bases). The V and J ends lost 4 bases and 3 bases respectively, with 14 bases between them. This CDR3 contains 15 residues. Germline V gives CDR1 SGDLS, CDR2 YYNGEE.

The chain employs TRBV11-2 and TRBJ2-7; 11 nucleotides agree with TRBD2. This CDR3 has 16 residues. After removal of 0 bases from V and 6 bases from J, the junction contained 7 bases not matched to a gene. In germline, CDR1 is SGHAT, CDR2 FQNNGV. In nucleotides, the CDR3 is TGTGCCAGCAGCTTAGAACAACTAGCGGGAGCCCGCGAGCAGTACTTC. Protein product: CASSLEQLAGAREQYF.

Here the CDR3 DNA reads TGTGCCAGCAGCGGTACAGTTCCCTATGGCTACACCTTC. Translation: CASSGTVPYGYTF. The V gene is TRBV9, the J gene TRBJ1-2; D is unclear. The germline V gene has CDR1 SGDLS and CDR2 YYNGEE. The CDR3 totals 13 residues. V dropped 3 bases and J dropped 4 bases, with 10 bases sitting between them.

The genes are TRBV5-4 and TRBJ2-6, with 7 bases lining up with TRBD2. The V and J ends lost 4 bases and 0 bases, in that order; junction bases with no gene match: 4. CDR1 and CDR2 (germline): SGHNT, YYREEE (reference sequence). The CDR3 is made up of 16 amino acids. In DNA, the CDR3 is TGTGCCAGCAGCAACGGACTAGTCTCTGGGGCCAACGTCCTGACTTTC. It translates to CASSNGLVSGANVLTF.

The chain recombines TRBV4-2 with TRBJ2-7, with a tentative D call TRBD2 (5 bases). Trimming took 0 bases from V and 1 from J, leaving 7 bases between them. This CDR3 spans 14 amino acids. Germline lookup yields CDR1 LGHNA and CDR2 YNFKEQ. The CDR3 spells CASSQDRESYEQYF. Written as DNA, the CDR3 is TGTGCCAGCAGCCAAGATAGGGAGTCCTACGAGCAGTACTTC.

The chain links TRBV6-5 to TRBJ2-1; TRBD1 matches at 11 bases. With V trimmed by 9 bases and J by 4 bases, 2 bases remained unmatched. The CDR3 runs 13 residues. Germline CDR1 MNHEY, CDR2 SVGAGI. CDR3 nucleotides: TGTGCCAGTGGGACAGGGGGATACAATGAGCAGTTCTTC. Protein: CASGTGGYNEQFF.

This clone has just a few counts. V is TRBV28 and J is TRBJ1-1; 8 bases are a match to TRBD1. The junction had 9 bases not matched to a gene; V was cut back by 6 bases and J by 3 bases. Germline lookup yields CDR1 MDHEN and CDR2 SYDVKM. This CDR3 spans 15 amino acids. The CDR3 sequence is CASRLMDREHTEAFF. The CDR3 nucleotides are TGTGCCAGCAGACTAATGGACAGGGAACACACTGAAGCTTTCTTT.

This clone showed up just a few times. The rearrangement joins TRBV28 to TRBJ1-5, with D hard to call. V lost 8 bases to trimming and J lost 4 bases, with 15 bases between them. The CDR3 sequence is 14 residues long. CDR1 and CDR2 (germline): MDHEN, SYDVKM. DNA for the CDR3: TGTGCCAGCGCGAAACTAGAGCCAAATCAGCCCCAGCATTTT. Translating gives CASAKLEPNQPQHF.

The genes are TRBV7-9 and TRBJ2-7; no clear D. The V end was cut by 4 bases, the J end by 2 bases, with 9 bases between. The germline V gene encodes CDR1 SEHNR and CDR2 FQNEAQ (reference sequence). This CDR3 region has 13 residues. CDR3 loop: CASSSAIPYEQYF. The CDR3 DNA sequence: TGTGCCAGCAGCTCAGCCATCCCCTACGAGCAGTACTTC. Based on the CDR3 plus reference TRBV7-9 and TRBJ2-7, the full variable domain is DTGVSQNPRHKITKRGQNVTFRCDPISEHNRLYWYRQTLGQGPEFLTYFQNEAQLEKSRLLSDRFSAERPKGSFSTLEIQRTEQGDSAMYLCASSSAIPYEQYFGPGTRLTVT.

This chain links TRBV6-5 with TRBJ1-4, with no clear D. Trimming shortened V by 6 bases and J by 4 bases, and 15 bases separated the two germline ends. This CDR3 is 15 amino acids long. CDR1 is MNHEY and CDR2 is SVGAGI in the germline V gene. In DNA form, the CDR3 reads TGTGCCAGCAGCGCCGCATCGCGGAGTAATGAAAAACTGTTTTTT. It yields the protein CASSAASRSNEKLFF.

This sequence joins TRBV30 and TRBJ2-2; 8 bases are shared with TRBD1. Germline V gene data show CDR1 as GTSNPN and CDR2 as SVGIG (reference sequence). V lost 0 bases and J lost 3; bases outside the gene matches: 6. The CDR3 loop spans 16 amino acids. DNA of the CDR3: TGTGCCTGGAGTGTGGCAGGGGGCGCGTACACCGGGGAGCTGTTTTTT. This codes for CAWSVAGGAYTGELFF.

The gene calls are TRBV7-6 and TRBJ2-1; D not certain. This CDR3 has 14 amino acids. Germline CDR1 reads SGHVS; CDR2 reads FNYEAQ. V lost 2 bases to trimming and J lost 6 bases, with 11 bases between them. CDR3 in amino acids: CASSLSASINEQFF. The CDR3 region has the DNA TGTGCCAGCAGCTTAAGCGCTAGTATCAATGAGCAGTTCTTC.

The rearrangement uses TRBV28 and TRBJ2-4; D might be TRBD1 (6 bases). Trimming took 3 bases from V and 7 from J, leaving 10 bases between them. The CDR3 totals 13 residues. Germline lookup yields CDR1 MDHEN and CDR2 SYDVKM. DNA of the CDR3: TGTGCCAGCAGTTTGCAGGGGACGAACATTCAGTACTTC. The encoded protein is CASSLQGTNIQYF.

As DNA, the CDR3 is TGTGCCAGCAGCCTAGGACTAGCGGGGAACAGGAACGAGCAGTACTTC. Residues: CASSLGLAGNRNEQYF. The rearrangement uses TRBV4-2 and TRBJ2-7; 12 bases fit TRBD2. There are 16 residues in the CDR3. Germline V gene data show CDR1 as LGHNA and CDR2 as YNFKEQ. J was trimmed by 5 bases and V by 4 bases; bases with no gene match: 9.

The V and J genes are TRBV5-4 and TRBJ2-5; 7 nucleotides align to TRBD1. CDR3 length equals 17 residues. V lost 4 bases, J lost 0 bases, and 12 bases stayed unmatched. Germline assignment: CDR1 SGHNT and CDR2 YYREEE (reference sequence). The CDR3 sequence: CASSPNTGVHNQETQYF. CDR3 DNA: TGTGCCAGCAGCCCCAATACAGGGGTTCATAACCAAGAGACCCAGTACTTC.

V is TRBV19 and J is TRBJ1-4; 7 nucleotides match TRBD1. This CDR3 comprises 15 residues. J gave up 7 bases and V 1 base, and 6 bases lay outside the gene matches. Germline-derived CDR1 and CDR2 are LNHDA and SQIVND (reference sequence). CDR3 sequence reads: CASSIGRDRSEKLFF. Written as DNA, the CDR3 is TGTGCCAGTAGTATAGGCCGGGACAGAAGTGAAAAACTGTTTTTT.

This clone was detected a few times. The V and J genes are TRBV5-1 and TRBJ2-5; 9 bases agree with TRBD2. Looked up from germline, CDR1 is SGHRS and CDR2 is YFSETQ. The junction had 0 bases not matched to a gene; V was cut back by 0 bases and J by 3 bases. This CDR3 has 14 residues. The CDR3 here is CASSLVAGEETQYF. DNA for the CDR3: TGCGCCAGCAGCTTGGTAGCGGGAGAAGAGACCCAGTACTTC.

The chain combines TRBV30 with TRBJ1-1; possibly TRBD1 for D (5 bases). CDR1 GTSNPN and CDR2 SVGIG come from the germline V gene (reference sequence). V shed 7 bases and J shed 2 bases, with 17 bases lying between them. The CDR3 is 14 residues long. CDR3 in amino acids: CASPAGGGNTEAFF. The CDR3 DNA follows: TGTGCCTCCCCGGCGGGGGGGGGAAACACTGAAGCTTTCTTT.